Below, one T cell receptor (beta chain) is given with its context. The antigen remains undetermined. V dropped 5 bases and J dropped 4 bases, with 14 bases sitting between them. The germline CDR1 and CDR2 sequences are SGHVS and FNYEAQ. This CDR3 is built from 14 residues. This sample stems from a study of regulatory T cells. Notes on the study in general: In CD3G-deficient patients, conventional CD4+ T cells were enriched for hydrophobic CDR3 residues at positions 6 and 7. Skewed V and J usage and few unique V-J pairs marked patient repertoires, most in Tregs.

Autoimmunity was present in every CD3G-deficient patient, worse in two. CD4+ T cells were divided by sorting: CD25-high CD127-low Tregs, CD25-low CD127-high conventional cells. Primers: 52 TRBV forward and 13 TRBJ reverse. The repertoire was sequenced with immunoSEQ multiplex PCR; TCRdb's copy has only in-frame clones and lacks some. Of tens of thousands of clones detected, approximately 90% appear once; the ten largest clones hold around 1.5%. J is TRBJ2-5 and V is TRBV7-6; D perhaps matches TRBD2 (6 bases). Sequenced sample: conventional CD4+ T cells sorted from blood. This receptor was identified in a person aged 18-30 years with CD3G deficiency. CDR3 coding DNA: TGTGCCAGCAGCGCTAGCGTGGGGGGAGAGACCCAGTACTTC. This gives the protein CASSASVGGETQYF.